This TCR beta chain was obtained from a study of regulatory T cells in long-lasting Graves disease (dated by TCRdb to about 2021). About the full investigation: Persistent Graves' disease was defined as persistently positive TSH receptor autoantibodies together with antithyroid drug treatment for over 5 years. Persistent Graves' disease patients were compared with newly diagnosed Graves' disease patients by peripheral blood TCR sequencing and RNA sequencing. A total of 33 samples underwent TCR sequencing, from 13 patients with persistent Graves' disease and roughly 20 patients with newly diagnosed Graves' disease. The study was conducted in China and was registered as a clinical trial. On average, persistent Graves' disease patients in the clinical cohort had been on antithyroid drugs for roughly 11 years.

General study outcomes and caveats: Compared with newly diagnosed patients, patients with persistent Graves' disease had lower TCR Shannon entropy and fewer highly expanded clones, which suggests clonal expansion. Patients with persistent disease shared more public clonotypes (fewer than 3,000) than newly diagnosed patients did (approximately 970). The authors acknowledged the small sample size as a limitation that may reduce accuracy. TRBV28, TRBJ1-2 and TRBJ2-5 were preferentially used in persistent disease, while TRBV20-1 and TRBJ2-1 were favored in newly diagnosed disease. The study examined only peripheral blood because the primary lesion, thyroid tissue, could not be accessed. Sequencing and analysis were limited to the TCR beta chain.

The receptor library was made with multiplex PCR. Instrument used: Illumina HiSeq 4000. CDR3 regions were amplified by Arm-PCR with iRepertoire HTBI primers to construct TCR beta libraries. Gel purification was performed on PCR products prior to sequencing. The authors' pipeline ran thus. Across samples, approximately 68 TRBV and 13 to 15 TRBJ segments were identified and used for gene usage analysis of CDR3 amino acid clonotypes. COPE and FqMerger were used to merge filtered high-quality paired reads into contigs. BLAST was used to align contigs to IMGT TRBV, TRBD and TRBJ reference genes, with CDR3 defined following IMGT. Any clonotype with a frequency above 0.1% was counted as a highly expanded clone. Shannon entropy served as the measure of repertoire diversity, while the Gini coefficient captured V-J evenness. A clonotype found in more than one individual was treated as public. In TCRdb, the public reads were trimmed at Q25 with fastp and aligned with MiXCR, with productive beta chains retained. Rows with a matching CDR3 protein are joined into one entry that keeps the most common DNA and genes. The V and J calls, along with clone size, are taken from TCRdb and not from the paper's own processing. Across this sample there are a few hundred thousand distinct CDR3 sequences, with 20% to 25% seen only once. Of the sample, around 7% is held by the ten largest clones.

The time point label here, explained by the study, means: persistent/refractory GD, antithyroid drugs over 5 years with positive TRAb. RNA was extracted from PBMCs in TRIzol for both TCR sequencing and RNA sequencing. The diagnosis of Graves' disease was made according to American Thyroid Association guidelines. Recruitment of patients was carried out at an endocrinology department in Xi'an, China. From each patient, 8 to 10 milliliters of peripheral blood was collected into an EDTA anticoagulant tube. PBMCs were isolated by Ficoll Paque Plus density gradient separation without further T cell sorting. RNA quality was checked with an Agilent 2100 Bioanalyzer and agarose gel, and concentration with a NanoDrop 2000. Reading the germline V gene (reference sequence) gives CDR1 DFQATT and CDR2 SNEGSKA. After removal of 6 bases from V and 0 bases from J, the junction retains 16 bases not matched to a gene. The CDR3 contains 17 residues, cysteine and phenylalanine counted. The sequence is cut down to CDR3 DNA, 51 bases in frame from base 1.

This clonotype was seen repeatedly, ten times or more. No antigen is known for it. No base quality information exists; no much larger clone differs at one position. The receptor's source is a female donor with Graves disease. The chain joins TRBV20-1 to TRBJ2-5; TRBD2 fits 7 bases in the junction. Sequenced here: peripheral blood mononuclear cells (PBMCs), sampled when the disease was refractory, from a patient treated with antithyroid drugs. The CDR3 corresponds to CSAGRGRLDGDQETQYF. The nucleotide sequence reads TGCAGTGCGGGGAGGGGACGGCTGGATGGAGACCAAGAGACCCAGTACTTC.